The T cell receptor (beta chain) described here comes from a study of blood T cell repertoires in COVID-19. For the study at large: Acute and convalescent COVID-19 specimens originated in the United States, Italy and Spain. The cDNA or gDNA used as material had been derived from T cells, B-cell-depleted T cells, or PBMCs.

The trim removed 1 base at V and 7 bases at J, leaving 4 bases unmatched. The CDR3 is made up of 15 amino acids. The germline V gene has CDR1 LNHNV and CDR2 YYDKDF (reference sequence). Only one count was recorded for this clone. In the authors' methods: The assay estimated nucleated cells by amplifying reference gene primers. Here immunoSEQ multiplex PCR was the method, and the copy in TCRdb shows in-frame clones only, minus some. That table is the source of V, J and clone size, and D and trimming were worked out from the DNA. Of fewer than 90,000 clones in the sample, about 80% were seen once. This receptor was obtained from a woman between 50 and 59 years old with acute or convalescent COVID-19. The chain has TRBV15 and TRBJ1-3; the match to TRBD1 covers 10 bases. Sequencing used peripheral blood. The CDR3: CATSRGSGQGNTIYF. The CDR3 DNA is TGTGCCACCAGCAGAGGTTCGGGACAGGGGAACACCATATATTTT.